This TCR beta chain was sequenced for a study of OX40 agonist ivuxolimab in advanced cancers. The overall study: Age averaged 60 years (range about 23 to 80), and more than 80% were male. Study results and caveats: The study observed clonal expansion of CD4+ and CD8+ blood T cells by week 6 at 0.1 to 3.0 mg/kg. The mean number of expanded clones was higher in CD8+ T cells than in CD4+.

Trimming left V 3 bases short and J 5 bases short, with 10 bases between. CDR1 and CDR2 (germline): MNHEY, SMNVEV (reference sequence). This CDR3 region has 13 residues. Assay: immunoSEQ multiplex PCR; the TCRdb copy retains only in-frame clones and omits some. The data hold some 48,000 clones, with about 81% observed a single time. On this clone: Its antigen is unidentified.

This TCR was sampled from an adult with an advanced solid tumor such as melanoma, head and neck, liver or kidney cancer. The genes are TRBV27 and TRBJ1-2, with D perhaps TRBD1 (5 bases). The sample was CD4+ or CD8+ T cells sorted from blood, taken in a trial of the OX40 agonist ivuxolimab. In nucleotides, the CDR3 is TGTGCCAGCAGTTTTGGGGGGGGGTATGGCTACACCTTC. It yields the protein CASSFGGGYGYTF.